This TCR beta chain is drawn from a study of T-cell memory formation after mild COVID-19. Points from the study as a whole: A second wave expanding day 15 to 37 was CD4+-biased; contracting clones were balanced. Chiefly within CM and EM were the contracting CD4+ clones; CD8+ ones were within EMRA.

This clonotype was detected a few times. What it binds is not known. Each CDR3 protein is one row after TCRdb ran MiXCR on the 5' RACE reads. Of some 300,000 distinct CDR3 sequences detected, approximately 20% appear once; the ten largest clones hold approximately 21%. Sequencing was performed on PBMCs or a T cell subset sorted from them (not recorded which). This receptor was taken from a man aged 18 to 29 who had mild COVID-19 (a few samples of this study predate the infection). Cell type and time point are not known.

CDR3 DNA sequence: TGTGCCAGCAGGGATGCCTGGGGGGATACGCAGTATTTT. Translating gives CASRDAWGDTQYF. The chain employs TRBV5-5 and TRBJ2-3, with D perhaps being TRBD1 or TRBD2 (5 bases each). Germline loops: CDR1 SGHKS, CDR2 YYEKEE (reference sequence). V lost 5 bases to trimming and J lost 6 bases, with 13 bases between them. CDR3 size: 13 residues.